This T cell receptor beta chain comes out of a study of cytomegalovirus exposure and HLA in healthy donors. The wider study: Previous work identified 120 million or so unique TCR beta sequences from about 179 million T cells.

The ends were cut back, 0 bases at V and 3 bases at J, with 4 bases in the middle. The germline V gene encodes CDR1 SGHRS and CDR2 YFSETQ. This CDR3 comprises 13 residues. Remarks on this clone: Antigen: not known.

Overall study findings and caveats: A later analysis showed that HLA-associated TCR beta chains had undergone more clonal expansion than equally common others. There were a few CMV-associated chains whose specificity for CMV antigens was confirmed in vitro.

Primers for the PCR totalled 60 Vbeta and 13 Jbeta. Assay: immunoSEQ multiplex PCR; the TCRdb copy retains only in-frame clones and omits some. The sample lists 70,000 to 95,000 clones, about four fifths seen once, with around 2% in the top ten. The TCR comes from a woman aged 30 to 39 in good health and CMV-seronegative. This chain links TRBV5-1 with TRBJ1-5, with unresolved D. The material sequenced was PBMCs. In DNA form, the CDR3 reads TGCGCCAGCAGCTTGGGGGCCAATCAGCCCCAGCATTTT. The encoded protein is CASSLGANQPQHF.